Included here is one T cell receptor (beta chain) sequence, with context. What this receptor recognizes is not known. Base-call qualities are not available, and no considerably larger clone is one nucleotide away. These data come from a study of shared clonotypes between healthy human individuals (TCRdb year 2020). Turning to the overall study: The cohort comprised a couple of women and three men aged 18 to 49 years. For each donor, CD4 naive and CD4 memory were each run on three plates, CD8 naive on two plates, and CD8 memory on one plate. Blood TCR repertoires of a handful of healthy adults were deeply sequenced to estimate repertoire size and the extent of clonotype sharing between individuals. To increase sequencing depth and limit assay-specific biases, different laboratories used diverse techniques to prepare libraries and sequence TCR repertoires. Per donor, leukapheresis produced somewhere between about 0.9 and 10 billion PBMCs. Study-wide findings and limitations: Across a handful of donors, about 4.5% of naive CD4, around 3.5% of naive CD8, about 2% of memory CD4, and roughly 0.41% of memory CD8 clonotypes were shared. Compared with non-shared clonotypes, clonotypes shared by all four sorted-subset donors had higher generation probabilities. Larger estimated clonotype richness was generally found for naive subsets than for memory subsets. Incomplete sequencing was indicated by rarefaction of sorted-subset datasets, despite the large sequencing depth. Pairwise subsampling led to the expectation that sequencing depth would affect the degree of clonotype sharing among donors. The genetic and exposure-history diversity represented was limited by the small number of donors. Only blood was sampled, and tissue TCR repertoires likely differ from those in blood.

The donors were healthy, HIV-negative adults with no recently reported acute infections or vaccinations. Every donor was a Caucasian adult living in Nashville, Tennessee, USA. CD8 memory samples combined magnetically selected CD45RO+ cells with CCR7-negative CD45RA+ effector memory (TemRA) cells. After blood collection by leukapheresis, PBMCs were isolated using Ficoll-Histopaque density gradient centrifugation and then cryopreserved in the vapor phase of liquid nitrogen. Purity and quantity of every magnetically sorted T cell population were checked by analytical flow cytometry. Genomic DNA was isolated from every sorted fraction and measured by UV absorbance on a Nanodrop 2000c. Using the deep immunoSEQ assay, multiplex PCR amplified TCR CDR3 regions from genomic DNA. Genomic DNA extracted from each cell subset was distributed evenly over all wells of several immunoSEQ 96-well plates, and each plate served as one replicate. Each replicate PCR for sorted subsets received approximately 200 ng genomic DNA, equal to about 30,000 T cell genomes. The purified libraries were quantified using a Qubit 3.0 fluorometer, sized with a Bioanalyzer 2100, and then quantified again using the KAPA Library Quantification kit. A separate single-read 150-cycle Illumina NextSeq 550 flow cell was used to sequence each immunoSEQ 96-well plate. The study's processing was this. Because the immunoSEQ output held only junctional sequences and lacked quality scores, the filtering could not match the filtering applied to full-length reads. To assign V/J genes and CDR3, sequences were annotated using PyIR, a Python wrapper for IgBLAST v1.9, with IMGT germline references. Any read was removed if the V/J assignment was weak (E-value above 1e-6), the CDR3 was missing, or the read contained stop codons, out-of-frame junctions, or ambiguous translated residues. V3J clonotypes were defined as sequences sharing an identical inferred V gene, J gene, and CDR3 amino acid sequence. Percentage overlap between repertoires was calculated by dividing the number of shared unique clonotypes by the size of the smaller repertoire. RTK rarefaction, the Chao1 estimator, and Recon v2.1 estimates of unobserved clonotypes were used to assess repertoire richness. For all TCRbeta clonotypes obtained by the gDNA method from a few donors, generation probabilities were computed with OLGA. TCRdb limited this immuneACCESS table to in-frame rearrangements with V and J called. A share of clones is missing; checked studies link under half to unresolved V genes, and the rest is unexplained. That table is the source of V, J and clone size, and D and trimming were worked out from the DNA. This sample lists about 79,000 clones; under 65% were detected once. The top ten clonotypes cover roughly 56% of the sample.

Per the germline V gene (reference sequence), LNHDA is the CDR1 and SQIVND is the CDR2. V is cut by 2 bases and J by 7 bases, and the space between the germline ends is 11 bases. There are 13 amino acids in the CDR3, from cysteine to phenylalanine inclusive. Just the 39-base CDR3 DNA is kept, in frame starting at base 1. The clonotype was recovered from a man younger than 40 in good health. The chain is assembled from TRBV19 and TRBJ1-2; confidence is insufficient to name the D gene. The sample taken for sequencing was memory CD8+ T cells sorted from blood. The label giving this sample's cell subset or site can be read as: CD45RO+ cells pooled with CCR7-negative TemRA cells. The sequenced DNA: TGTGCCAGTAGTATAAGAAGGGAGCGTGGCTACACCTTC. Protein translation: CASSIRRERGYTF.